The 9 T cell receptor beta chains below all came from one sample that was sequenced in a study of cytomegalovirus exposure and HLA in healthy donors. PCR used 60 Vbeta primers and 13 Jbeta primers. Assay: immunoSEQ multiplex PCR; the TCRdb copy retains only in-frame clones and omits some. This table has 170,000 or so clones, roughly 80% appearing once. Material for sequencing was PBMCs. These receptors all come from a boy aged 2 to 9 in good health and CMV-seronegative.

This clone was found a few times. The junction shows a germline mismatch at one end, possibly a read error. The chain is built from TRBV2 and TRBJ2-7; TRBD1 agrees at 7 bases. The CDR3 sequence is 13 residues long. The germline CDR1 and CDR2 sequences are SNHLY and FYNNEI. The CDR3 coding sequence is TGTGCCAGCAGTGGGGACAGTCCTACGAATTTCCACTTC. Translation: CASSGDSPTNFHF.

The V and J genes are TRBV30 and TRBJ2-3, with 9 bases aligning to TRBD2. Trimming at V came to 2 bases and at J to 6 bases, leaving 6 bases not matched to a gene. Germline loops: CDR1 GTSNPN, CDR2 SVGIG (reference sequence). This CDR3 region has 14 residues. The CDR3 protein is CAWSYSGSGDTQYF. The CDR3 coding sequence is TGTGCCTGGAGTTATAGCGGGAGTGGTGATACGCAGTATTTT.

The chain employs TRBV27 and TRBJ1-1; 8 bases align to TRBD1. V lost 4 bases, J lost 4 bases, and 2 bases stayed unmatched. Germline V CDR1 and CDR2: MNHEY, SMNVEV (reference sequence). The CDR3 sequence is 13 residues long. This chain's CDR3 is CASSSDRATEAFF. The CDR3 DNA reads TGTGCCAGCAGTTCGGACAGGGCCACTGAAGCTTTCTTT.

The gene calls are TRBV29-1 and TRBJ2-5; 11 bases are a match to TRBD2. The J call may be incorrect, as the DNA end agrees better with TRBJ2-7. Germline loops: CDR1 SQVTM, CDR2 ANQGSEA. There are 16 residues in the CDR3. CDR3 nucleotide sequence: TGCAGCGTTGAGACTAGCGGGGAGCGTTCGACCTACGAGCAGTACTTC. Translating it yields CSVETSGERSTYEQYF.

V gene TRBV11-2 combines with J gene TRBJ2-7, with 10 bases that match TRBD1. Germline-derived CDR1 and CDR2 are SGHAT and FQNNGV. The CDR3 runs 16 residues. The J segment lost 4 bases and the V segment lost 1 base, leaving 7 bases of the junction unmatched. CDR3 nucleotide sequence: TGTGCCAGCAGCTTAGTCTCCCCGGGACAGGGGTACGAGCAGTACTTC. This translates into CASSLVSPGQGYEQYF.

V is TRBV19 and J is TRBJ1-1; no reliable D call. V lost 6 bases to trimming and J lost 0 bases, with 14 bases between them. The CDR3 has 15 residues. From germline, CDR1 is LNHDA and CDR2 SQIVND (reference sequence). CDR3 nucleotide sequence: TGTGCCAGTAGAAAGGAGGTTGGTATGAACACTGAAGCTTTCTTT. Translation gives CASRKEVGMNTEAFF.

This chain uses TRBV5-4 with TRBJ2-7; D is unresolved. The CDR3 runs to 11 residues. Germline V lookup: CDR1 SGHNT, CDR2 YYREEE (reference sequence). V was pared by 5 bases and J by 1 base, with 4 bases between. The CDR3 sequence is CASSNSYEQYF. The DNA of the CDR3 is TGTGCCAGCAGTAATTCCTACGAGCAGTACTTC.

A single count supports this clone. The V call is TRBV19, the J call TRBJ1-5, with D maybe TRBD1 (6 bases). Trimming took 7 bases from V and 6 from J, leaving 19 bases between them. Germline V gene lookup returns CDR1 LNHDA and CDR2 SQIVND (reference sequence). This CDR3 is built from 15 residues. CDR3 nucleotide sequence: TGTGCCAGTAATCCCCAAAGGGGGGGGAGTCAGCCCCAGCATTTT. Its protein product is CASNPQRGGSQPQHF.

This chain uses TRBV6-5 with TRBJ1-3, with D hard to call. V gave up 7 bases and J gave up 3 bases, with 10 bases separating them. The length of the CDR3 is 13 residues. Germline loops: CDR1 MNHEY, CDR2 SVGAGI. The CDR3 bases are TGTGCCAGCAATACTTATGATGGAAACACCATATATTTT. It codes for CASNTYDGNTIYF.